Listed here is a single T cell receptor (beta chain). Measured with immunoSEQ multiplex PCR; TCRdb has only the in-frame clones, and not every one. In the table there are about 450,000 clones, 79% of which are singletons. This sample stems from a study of shared clonotypes between healthy human individuals. The CDR3 sequence is 15 residues long. Trimming cost V 3 bases and J 2 bases, with 13 bases left between them. The V gene's germline CDR1 is SEHNR and CDR2 FQNEAQ (reference sequence). J is TRBJ2-5 and V is TRBV7-9; the D gene could be TRBD1 or TRBD2 (5 bases each). This TCR was sampled from a woman in her forties in good health. Some clones in this sample may be carry-over from other donors' samples. The sample was PBMCs. The CDR3 here is CASSFWDGPQETQYF. The CDR3, as DNA: TGTGCCAGCAGCTTTTGGGACGGACCACAAGAGACCCAGTACTTC.